Following are 30 T cell receptor beta chains from one sample sequenced in a study of a mutant IDH1 vaccine in newly diagnosed glioma (dated by TCRdb to about 2021). To prepare the library, the immunoSEQ multiplex PCR assay was applied. TCRdb took this table from immuneACCESS and kept in-frame rearrangements with V and J called. Such tables lack part of the clones; where checked against another copy, unresolved V genes explain under half of the gap, and the rest is unexplained. For this sample there are some 80,000 clones; more than 70% appear just once. 0.7% to 0.95% of the sample comes from the top ten. The sample's time point label is to be understood as: week 23, last vaccination. Every vaccine dose consisted of 300 ug of a 20-mer mutant IDH1 peptide in Montanide, administered subcutaneously together with topical imiquimod. No antigen is known for these receptors. The sequenced sample was PBMCs, obtained from a glioma patient whose treatment included an IDH1 peptide vaccine. The receptors come from a woman aged 45-65 years with glioma.

This chain connects TRBV18 to TRBJ2-7; 7 bases line up with TRBD1. Germline CDR1 is KGHSH and CDR2 is LQKENI. The CDR3 covers 16 residues. After removal of 0 bases from V and 2 bases from J, the junction contained 7 bases not matched to a gene. The CDR3 DNA sequence: TGTGCCAGCTCACCACCCCAGGACAGGCGACCCTACGAGCAGTACTTC. Amino acids: CASSPPQDRRPYEQYF.

The chain recombines TRBV6-9 with TRBJ2-3, with D possibly matching TRBD2 (6 bases). Germline V lookup: CDR1 MNHGY, CDR2 SVAAGI. Trimming stripped 1 base from V and 0 bases from J, with 14 bases between. The CDR3 runs to 17 residues. The chain's CDR3 is CASSYFRGNLSTDTQYF. In DNA form, the CDR3 reads TGTGCCAGCAGTTATTTCCGGGGGAACCTAAGCACAGATACGCAGTATTTT.

The rearrangement links TRBV10-2 to TRBJ2-2, with no clear D. The germline V gene has CDR1 WSHSY and CDR2 SAAADI. The CDR3 loop spans 12 amino acids. Trimming shortened V by 8 bases and J by 4 bases, and 8 bases separated the two germline ends. CDR3: CASAKLTGELFF. The CDR3 DNA is TGCGCCAGCGCGAAGCTCACCGGGGAGCTGTTTTTT.

The chain's CDR3 is CASSYSSGTDTQYF. DNA for the CDR3: TGTGCCAGCAGTTACTCTAGCGGCACAGATACGCAGTATTTT. The chain joins TRBV6-6 to TRBJ2-3; TRBD2 might be the D (5 bases). Germline V CDR1 and CDR2: MNHNY, SVGAGI (reference sequence). This CDR3 has 14 residues. Trimming cost V 0 bases and J 1 base, with 5 bases left between them.

The CDR3 sequence: CASTLPQPNTEAFF. Here the CDR3 DNA reads TGTGCCAGCACTTTACCTCAGCCGAACACTGAAGCTTTCTTT. The chain is built from TRBV6-6 and TRBJ1-1; D remains unclear. Germline CDR1 and CDR2: MNHNY and SVGAGI (reference sequence). Trimming removed 7 bases from V and 1 base from J, with 13 bases in between. This CDR3 contains 14 residues.

This clone occurred once. V gene TRBV6-5 combines with J gene TRBJ1-5, with D perhaps matching TRBD1 (5 bases). Trimming shortened V by 5 bases and J by 11 bases, and 10 bases separated the two germline ends. The germline gives CDR1 MNHEY, CDR2 SVGAGI. This CDR3 contains 11 residues. CDR3 loop: CASSPGGAQHF. The DNA for the CDR3 is TGTGCCAGCAGTCCCGGGGGGGCCCAGCATTTT.

The chain uses TRBV2 and TRBJ2-3; D may be TRBD1 (6 bases). V was pared by 6 bases and J by 0 bases, with 13 bases between. This CDR3 has 15 residues. Germline lookup yields CDR1 SNHLY and CDR2 FYNNEI. CDR3 in amino acids: CASREDRFSTDTQYF. In DNA, the CDR3 is TGTGCCAGCAGAGAGGACAGATTTAGCACAGATACGCAGTATTTT.

The gene calls are TRBV2 and TRBJ2-7; D is ambiguous. Per the germline V gene, CDR1 is SNHLY and CDR2 is FYNNEI. The CDR3 is 11 residues long. Deletions cut 7 bases from V and 4 bases from J, with 8 bases between. CDR3 nucleotide sequence: TGTGCCAGCAAAGATGTTTACGAGCAGTACTTC. This gives the protein CASKDVYEQYF.

J is TRBJ2-7 and V is TRBV25-1; no reliable D call. Trimming cost V 1 base and J 5 bases, with 9 bases left between them. This CDR3 contains 13 residues. The V gene's germline CDR1 is MGHDK and CDR2 SYGVNS. CDR3 residues: CASSESPKNEQYF. The DNA for the CDR3 is TGTGCCAGCAGTGAATCCCCGAAGAACGAGCAGTACTTC.

Notes on this clone: One end of the junction is discordant with germline, which a read error may explain. This chain links TRBV7-7 with TRBJ2-7; D may match TRBD1 or TRBD2 (5 bases each). The CDR3 is 14 amino acids. The germline CDR1 and CDR2 sequences are SSHAT and FNYEAQ (reference sequence). The CDR3 spells CASSLALTGYEQYF. The CDR3 DNA reads TGTGCTAGCAGCTTAGCGCTAACAGGCTACGAGCAGTACTTC.

This rearrangement joins TRBV12-5 to TRBJ1-2, with unresolved D. CDR1 LGHNT and CDR2 FRNRAP come from the germline V gene. V gave up 3 bases and J gave up 8 bases, with 13 bases separating them. This CDR3 is 13 amino acids long. The CDR3 loop is CASGLKLSEGYTF. In DNA form, the CDR3 reads TGTGCTAGTGGTTTAAAGTTATCAGAGGGCTACACCTTC.

The gene calls are TRBV7-9 and TRBJ2-3, with TRBD2 matching 10 bases. This CDR3 contains 16 residues. The V gene's germline CDR1 is SEHNR and CDR2 FQNEAQ (reference sequence). V lost 4 bases, J lost 4 bases, and 8 bases stayed unmatched. The CDR3, as DNA: TGTGCCAGCAGCTCTGCTAGCGGGAGTCCTCCAGATACGCAGTATTTT. It translates to CASSSASGSPPDTQYF.

In this sample, this clone turned up a few times. The genes are TRBV10-3 and TRBJ2-7; 7 bases fit TRBD1. The germline gives CDR1 ENHRY, CDR2 SYGVKD. Trimming took 8 bases from V and 4 from J; bases not matched to a gene: 8. The CDR3 extends over 13 amino acids. Here the CDR3 DNA reads TGTGCCATCGGTCTTAGGGGGCAGTACGAGCAGTACTTC. Protein sequence: CAIGLRGQYEQYF.

In regard to this clone: The sample contains more than one DNA sequence encoding this CDR3. The chain recombines TRBV10-1 with TRBJ2-1, with D unresolved. Germline V gives CDR1 WNHNN, CDR2 SYGVQD (reference sequence). The CDR3 is made up of 13 amino acids. V lost 2 bases and J lost 2, with 4 bases in between. The CDR3, as DNA: TGCGCCAGCAGTGAGAAAACCTACAATGAGCAGTTCTTC. Amino acids: CASSEKTYNEQFF.

The chain is built from TRBV10-1 and TRBJ2-5; TRBD2 might be the D (6 bases). V gave up 4 bases and J gave up 1 base, with 13 bases separating them. The CDR3 consists of 15 residues. Germline V lookup: CDR1 WNHNN, CDR2 SYGVQD (reference sequence). CDR3 loop: CASSGVSGAQETQYF. The DNA of the CDR3 is TGCGCCAGCAGTGGGGTTAGCGGAGCCCAAGAGACCCAGTACTTC.

V gene TRBV27 combines with J gene TRBJ2-7; the match to TRBD1 covers 8 bases. The CDR3 length is 15 residues. The V gene's germline CDR1 is MNHEY and CDR2 SMNVEV (reference sequence). J gave up 1 base and V 5 bases, and 7 bases lay outside the gene matches. The CDR3 DNA sequence: TGTGCCAGCAGTCTTACCGGGACAGGTTCCTACGAGCAGTACTTC. Its protein product is CASSLTGTGSYEQYF.

The chain uses TRBV7-9 and TRBJ2-1, with TRBD2 matching 7 bases. The V gene end was trimmed by 4 bases and the J gene end by 9 bases; junction bases not matched to a gene: 12. The CDR3 is made up of 15 amino acids. Germline V gene data show CDR1 as SEHNR and CDR2 as FQNEAQ (reference sequence). CDR3 nucleotide sequence: TGTGCCAGCAGCTCCGAGTCGGGACTAAGTAGTGAGCAGTTCTTC. This encodes CASSSESGLSSEQFF. Complete variable domain (other parts from reference TRBV7-9 and TRBJ2-1): DTGVSQNPRHKITKRGQNVTFRCDPISEHNRLYWYRQTLGQGPEFLTYFQNEAQLEKSRLLSDRFSAERPKGSFSTLEIQRTEQGDSAMYLCASSSESGLSSEQFFGPGTRLTVL.

This clone occurred once. DNA of the CDR3: TGTGCCAGCAGCTTTAGAGTTCTCGGCACAGATACGCAGTATTTT. Protein product: CASSFRVLGTDTQYF. The genes are TRBV13 and TRBJ2-3; D remains unclear. CDR3 length: 15 residues. CDR1 and CDR2 from the germline V gene are PRHDT and FYEKMQ (reference sequence). V lost 3 bases and J lost 1, with 11 bases in between.

CDR3 residues: CASSSSLLAGVEQFF. For the CDR3, the DNA is TGCGCCAGCAGCTCCTCCCTTCTAGCGGGAGTTGAGCAGTTCTTC. This sequence joins TRBV5-1 and TRBJ2-1, with 10 bases identical to TRBD2. This CDR3 contains 15 residues. The germline gives CDR1 SGHRS, CDR2 YFSETQ. J lost 9 bases, V lost 3 bases, and 9 bases had no gene match.

This clone was observed a handful of times. This chain joins TRBV6-5 and TRBJ1-2; 8 bases are shared with TRBD1. The CDR3 is made up of 12 amino acids. Trimming at V came to 7 bases and at J to 8 bases, leaving 6 bases not matched to a gene. The germline V gene has CDR1 MNHEY and CDR2 SVGAGI. This chain's CDR3 is CASISTGAGYTF. The CDR3 DNA reads as TGTGCCAGCATTTCGACAGGGGCAGGCTACACCTTC.

The CDR3 spells CAYRGVSTDTQYF. The CDR3 nucleotides read TGTGCCTACAGGGGGGTGAGCACAGATACGCAGTATTTT. The V gene is TRBV30, the J gene TRBJ2-3, with TRBD1 identical over 8 bases. V trimming: 7 bases; J trimming: 0 bases; junction bases outside the gene matches: 3. CDR3 length equals 13 residues. Germline CDR1 and CDR2: GTSNPN and SVGIG (reference sequence).

The chain is built from TRBV11-2 and TRBJ1-2; D remains ambiguous. Germline CDR1 SGHAT, CDR2 FQNNGV. Trimming pared 3 bases from V and 7 bases from J, leaving 12 bases between. The CDR3 is 13 amino acids. CDR3 in DNA: TGTGCCAGCAGCTTGTACGGCAGCTCTGGCTACACCTTC. Amino acid sequence: CASSLYGSSGYTF.

V gene TRBV5-1 combines with J gene TRBJ2-3; unclear D gene. The V gene lost 4 bases and the J gene lost 3 bases, with 12 bases spanning the gap. CDR3 length: 14 amino acids. The germline gives CDR1 SGHRS, CDR2 YFSETQ. In nucleotides, the CDR3 is TGCGCCAGCAGCCCCGCCGTAGGTACAGATACGCAGTATTTT. Residues: CASSPAVGTDTQYF.

J is TRBJ2-1 and V is TRBV12-5; no clear D. This CDR3 spans 14 amino acids. Germline assignment: CDR1 LGHNT and CDR2 FRNRAP. Trimming took 1 base from V and 5 from J, leaving 9 bases between them. CDR3 residues: CASGLDGTNNEQFF. The CDR3 DNA is TGTGCTAGTGGTTTGGACGGAACTAACAATGAGCAGTTCTTC.

This chain connects TRBV28 to TRBJ1-3; no definite D call. CDR1 and CDR2 from the germline V gene are MDHEN and SYDVKM. V shed 2 bases and J shed 3 bases, with 2 bases lying between them. The CDR3 has 12 residues. Here the CDR3 reads CASSLIGNTIYF. CDR3 DNA sequence: TGTGCCAGCAGTTTAATTGGAAACACCATATATTTT.

This chain connects TRBV18 to TRBJ2-7; D is tentatively TRBD1 or TRBD2 (5 bases each). Germline V lookup: CDR1 KGHSH, CDR2 LQKENI. CDR3 length: 12 residues. V was shortened by 11 bases and J by 6 bases, with 17 bases between the two germline ends. The CDR3 bases are TGTGCCCCCTTTGTCTGGGGGTGCGAGCAGTACTTC. As protein: CAPFVWGCEQYF.

The V gene is TRBV7-9, the J gene TRBJ1-3; D remains unclear. Germline CDR1 reads SEHNR; CDR2 reads FQNEAQ (reference sequence). The V gene lost 0 bases and the J gene lost 4 bases, with 7 bases spanning the gap. The CDR3 sequence is 14 residues long. The CDR3 DNA reads as TGTGCCAGCAGCTTAGCGTTGAGGGGAAACACCATATATTTT. It translates to CASSLALRGNTIYF. Using reference TRBV7-9 and TRBJ1-3 for the parts outside the CDR3, the full variable domain is DTGVSQNPRHKITKRGQNVTFRCDPISEHNRLYWYRQTLGQGPEFLTYFQNEAQLEKSRLLSDRFSAERPKGSFSTLEIQRTEQGDSAMYLCASSLALRGNTIYFGEGSWLTVV.

As DNA, the CDR3 is TGCGCCAGCAGCGAACTGCAGGGGGCGATATCCTACGAGCAGTACTTC. It encodes CASSELQGAISYEQYF. V usage is TRBV5-1 and J usage is TRBJ2-7; 8 bases are shared with TRBD1. V was pared by 4 bases and J by 1 base, with 10 bases of the junction left unmatched. This CDR3 spans 16 amino acids. The germline V gene has CDR1 SGHRS and CDR2 YFSETQ.

This clone was seen a few times. The chain recombines TRBV6-1 with TRBJ1-6; D is ambiguous. Trimming left V 6 bases short and J 14 bases short, with 14 bases between. Germline loops: CDR1 MNHNS, CDR2 SASEGT. CDR3 length: 12 amino acids. The CDR3 spells CASRVPSLTLHF. The DNA for the CDR3 is TGTGCCAGCAGGGTCCCCTCTTTGACCCTCCACTTT.

The chain uses TRBV10-1 and TRBJ2-7, with D hard to call. Trimming removed 3 bases from V and 2 bases from J, with 5 bases in between. This CDR3 spans 12 amino acids. Germline values: CDR1 WNHNN, CDR2 SYGVQD (reference sequence). The CDR3 DNA is TGCGCCAGCAGTGATACTGCCTACGAGCAGTACTTC. Protein product: CASSDTAYEQYF.